One sample yielded the 15 T cell receptor beta chains listed below, sequenced in a study of regulatory T cells in long-lasting Graves disease. CDR3-region Arm-PCR and iRepertoire HTBI primers produced the TCR beta libraries. TCRdb recomputed calls from the multiplex PCR reads with MiXCR, one row per CDR3 protein. The table records hundreds of thousands of distinct CDR3 sequences, about 14% of them present only once. The sample's time point: newly diagnosed GD, antithyroid drugs for less than 3 months. Extracted PBMC RNA gave rise to the TCR library. The sequences come from peripheral blood mononuclear cells (PBMCs), collected at new diagnosis, from a patient treated with antithyroid drugs. These receptors came from a female donor with Graves disease.

This clonotype was seen a single time. The chain carries TRBV3-1 and TRBJ2-1; 9 bases map to TRBD2. Germline-derived CDR1 and CDR2 are LGHDT and YNNKEL (reference sequence). Unmatched junction bases numbered 12, after V lost 6 bases and J lost 6 bases. The CDR3 is 16 residues long. The CDR3 nucleotides read TGTGCCAGCAGAAATTCAGCGGGGGGCAGGATCAATGAGCAGTTCTTC. Translation gives CASRNSAGGRINEQFF.

This clonotype was seen ten or more times. V is TRBV3-1 and J is TRBJ2-7; possible D gene TRBD1, 6 bases. V was clipped by 5 bases and J by 2 bases, with 16 bases between them. This CDR3 is built from 15 residues. The V gene's germline CDR1 is LGHDT and CDR2 YNNKEL (reference sequence). The CDR3 sequence: CASSKWTDLTYEQYF. For the CDR3, the DNA is TGTGCCAGCAGCAAATGGACAGATTTGACCTACGAGCAGTACTTC.

The genes are TRBV4-1 and TRBJ1-2; no clear D gene. The CDR3 has 14 amino acids. Per germline, CDR1 MGHRA and CDR2 YSYEKL. Trimming took off 0 bases at V and 4 bases at J, with 9 bases between the two ends. The CDR3: CASSQEPGSYGYTF. The CDR3, as DNA: TGCGCCAGCAGCCAAGAACCAGGCTCCTATGGCTACACCTTC.

The chain combines TRBV13 with TRBJ2-7; TRBD1 matches 10 bases. Looked up from germline, CDR1 is PRHDT and CDR2 is FYEKMQ (reference sequence). V lost 4 bases, J lost 2 bases, and 5 bases stayed unmatched. The CDR3 covers 15 residues. The CDR3: CASSSRQGATYEQYF. CDR3 nucleotide sequence: TGTGCCAGCAGCTCAAGACAGGGGGCGACCTACGAGCAGTACTTC.

Many counts were recorded for this clonotype. The chain is built from TRBV30 and TRBJ1-3; the D is unclear. Germline V CDR1 and CDR2: GTSNPN, SVGIG (reference sequence). The CDR3 is made up of 10 amino acids. Deletions cut 4 bases from V and 7 bases from J, with 5 bases between. CDR3 loop: CAWIENTIYF. CDR3 in DNA: TGTGCCTGGATTGAGAACACCATATATTTT.

This clonotype was observed at least ten times. This chain joins TRBV7-9 and TRBJ1-2, with 9 bases aligning to TRBD1. CDR1 is SEHNR and CDR2 is FQNEAQ in the germline V gene (reference sequence). Trimming at V came to 3 bases and at J to 8 bases, leaving 4 bases not matched to a gene. The CDR3 sequence is 13 residues long. The CDR3 DNA sequence: TGTGCCAGCAGCTTTCTGGACAGGGGAGGCTACACCTTC. This translates into CASSFLDRGGYTF.

This clonotype showed up just once. The V call is TRBV19, the J call TRBJ2-3, with 8 bases that match TRBD2. The J call is doubtful: the DNA matches TRBJ2-7 better. This CDR3 has 15 residues. Germline V gene sequence: CDR1 LNHDA, CDR2 SQIVND (reference sequence). The CDR3 is CASSVAGPGDNEQYF. CDR3 sequence (DNA): TGTGCCAGTAGTGTAGCGGGGCCCGGTGACAATGAGCAGTACTTC.

This clonotype was recorded a few times. The chain links TRBV12-3 or TRBV12-4 to TRBJ2-1, with 8 bases matching TRBD2. This CDR3 is built from 16 residues. With 7 bases clipped from V and 0 bases from J, the junction kept 8 bases outside the gene matches. The CDR3 DNA follows: TGTGCCAGCACCCCTTTGGCGGGGGGCTCCTACAATGAGCAGTTCTTC. As protein: CASTPLAGGSYNEQFF.

This clonotype was seen many times. This chain connects TRBV24-1 to TRBJ2-5; D may be TRBD1 (5 bases). The CDR3 sequence is 13 residues long. CDR1 and CDR2 (germline): KGHDR, SFDVKD. Between the trimmed V and J ends, which lost 7 bases and 4 bases, there was a span of 12 bases. The CDR3 region is CATSKGLRETQYF. The DNA of the CDR3 is TGTGCCACCAGCAAGGGGCTCAGAGAGACCCAGTACTTC.

Here the CDR3 reads CASSQTLDDEQFF. In nucleotides, the CDR3 is TGCGCCAGCAGCCAGACCCTTGACGATGAGCAGTTCTTC. This sequence joins TRBV4-3 and TRBJ2-1, with D unresolved. Germline lookup yields CDR1 LGHNA and CDR2 YSLEER. The CDR3 runs to 13 residues. Deletions cut 3 bases from V and 8 bases from J, with 11 bases between.

This clonotype was counted many times. V usage is TRBV3-1 and J usage is TRBJ1-1, with D uncertain. CDR1 and CDR2 from the germline V gene are LGHDT and YNNKEL (reference sequence). The V end lost 5 bases, the J end lost 2 bases, and 12 bases lay between the germline ends. The CDR3 consists of 14 residues. CDR3 region: CASSEGPLNTEAFF. The CDR3 bases are TGTGCCAGCAGCGAGGGTCCACTTAACACTGAAGCTTTCTTT. The whole variable domain, remainder taken from reference TRBV3-1 and TRBJ1-1, is DTAVSQTPKYLVTQMGNDKSIKCEQNLGHDTMYWYKQDSKKFLKIMFSYNNKELIINETVPNRFSPKSPDKAHLNLHINSLELGDSAVYFCASSEGPLNTEAFFGQGTRLTVV.

Many counts were recorded for this clonotype. V and J are TRBV5-1 and TRBJ2-7; D unresolved. V shed 5 bases and J shed 3 bases, with 9 bases lying between them. The CDR3 is 12 residues long. CDR1 and CDR2 from the germline V gene are SGHRS and YFSETQ. CDR3 nucleotide sequence: TGCGCCAGCAGTAGGACCAACTACGAGCAGTACTTC. This sequence encodes CASSRTNYEQYF.

There are many counts of this clonotype. The rearrangement uses TRBV2 and TRBJ2-3; 11 nucleotides line up with TRBD2. The length of the CDR3 is 15 residues. V lost 3 bases to trimming and J lost 6 bases; unmatched junction nucleotides: 5. CDR1 SNHLY and CDR2 FYNNEI come from the germline V gene. The CDR3 loop is CASSEGGLAADTQYF. The CDR3 DNA reads TGTGCCAGCAGTGAGGGGGGACTAGCGGCCGATACGCAGTATTTT.

This clonotype was counted ten times or more. The chain links TRBV7-2 to TRBJ2-7, with TRBD2 identical over 9 bases. Germline values: CDR1 SGHTA, CDR2 FQGNSA. J lost 8 bases, V lost 1 base, and 9 bases had no gene match. The CDR3 length is 15 residues. The CDR3 DNA sequence: TGTGCCAGCAGCTTAGTTGCTGGGACTAGCTCTCAGCAGTACTTC. Residues: CASSLVAGTSSQQYF. Drawing the rest from reference TRBV7-2 and TRBJ2-7, the complete variable domain is GAGVSQSPSNKVTEKGKDVELRCDPISGHTALYWYRQSLGQGLEFLIYFQGNSAPDKSGLPSDRFSAERTGGSVSTLTIQRTQQEDSAVYLCASSLVAGTSSQQYFGPGTRLTVT.

At least ten counts were recorded for this clonotype. The chain couples TRBV7-9 to TRBJ1-2, with 8 bases matching TRBD1. The CDR3 has 15 residues. CDR1 SEHNR and CDR2 FQNEAQ come from the germline V gene (reference sequence). V was pared by 4 bases and J by 7 bases, with 11 bases of the junction left unmatched. CDR3 nucleotides: TGTGCCAGCAGCTCTCTAGGACAGGGCTATGGTGGCTACACCTTC. Encoded protein: CASSSLGQGYGGYTF.